Presented here are 12 T cell receptor beta chains from one specimen sequenced in a study of T cell responses to AZD1222 COVID-19 vaccine (dated by TCRdb to about 2021). Read against the paper, the sample's time point label means: baseline before first vaccination. The library came from the immunoSEQ multiplex PCR assay. This immuneACCESS table, as held by TCRdb, lists in-frame sequences with V and J called but not all clones. Of the missing ones, under half trace to an unresolved V gene in checked studies; the others have no known cause. The sample profile shows 100,000 to 150,000 clones; over 70% of them were found once. About 6% of the sample is held by the ten biggest clonotypes. Sequencing was performed on peripheral blood, taken on day 0 of AZD1222 vaccination. The receptors were sampled from an adult in good health.

The rearrangement links TRBV15 to TRBJ2-7; D may correspond to TRBD1 or TRBD2 (5 bases each). Trimming stripped 3 bases from V and 3 bases from J, with 18 bases between. Germline values: CDR1 LNHNV, CDR2 YYDKDF (reference sequence). This CDR3 contains 16 residues. CDR3 sequence (DNA): TGTGCCACCAGCAGCCTCGGGACGCACGGCGACTACGAGCAGTACTTC. Protein sequence: CATSSLGTHGDYEQYF. The full variable domain, its missing parts supplied by reference TRBV15 and TRBJ2-7, is DAMVIQNPRYQVTQFGKPVTLSCSQTLNHNVMYWYQQKSSQAPKLLFHYYDKDFNNEADTPDNFQSRRPNTSFCFLDIRSPGLGDTAMYLCATSSLGTHGDYEQYFGPGTRLTVT.

J is TRBJ1-2 and V is TRBV9; TRBD1 is a possible D gene (5 bases). The germline V and J ends were trimmed by 0 bases and 4 bases, with 10 bases remaining between them. This CDR3 contains 14 residues. From germline, CDR1 is SGDLS and CDR2 YYNGEE. CDR3 DNA: TGTGCCAGCAGCGTAGATCAGGGTGGCTATGGCTACACCTTC. It specifies CASSVDQGGYGYTF.

The V gene is TRBV29-1, the J gene TRBJ2-3; D possibly corresponds to TRBD2 (6 bases). The V and J ends lost 6 bases and 6 bases respectively, with 13 bases between them. Per the germline V gene, CDR1 is SQVTM and CDR2 is ANQGSEA. The CDR3 is 12 amino acids. The CDR3 loop is CSVRVGRDTQYF. DNA of the CDR3: TGCAGCGTGAGAGTAGGGAGGGATACGCAGTATTTT.

The J gene is TRBJ1-4, the V gene TRBV6-5, with a possible D match to TRBD1 (5 bases). Germline CDR1 MNHEY, CDR2 SVGAGI. The CDR3 extends over 15 amino acids. Deletions cut 4 bases from V and 8 bases from J, with 17 bases between. The DNA of the CDR3 is TGTGCCAGCAGTTGGGACCGGGGAGGGCGCGAAAAACTGTTTTTT. This translates into CASSWDRGGREKLFF.

The chain uses TRBV4-2 and TRBJ2-3; D uncertain. The V end was cut by 0 bases, the J end by 6 bases, with 13 bases between. Germline lookup yields CDR1 LGHNA and CDR2 YNFKEQ. The CDR3 is 15 residues long. As DNA, the CDR3 is TGTGCCAGCAGCCAAGATTCGAACCGCCCGGATACGCAGTATTTT. Its translation is CASSQDSNRPDTQYF.

The chain links TRBV15 to TRBJ2-7; possibly TRBD1 for D (6 bases). The CDR3 is made up of 14 amino acids. The germline V and J ends were trimmed by 1 base and 6 bases, with 13 bases remaining between them. CDR1 is LNHNV and CDR2 is YYDKDF in the germline V gene (reference sequence). The CDR3 protein is CATSRGTGIPEQYF. The CDR3 coding sequence is TGTGCCACCAGCAGAGGAACAGGGATCCCCGAGCAGTACTTC.

The genes are TRBV4-1 and TRBJ2-1; D remains ambiguous. Per the germline V gene, CDR1 is MGHRA and CDR2 is YSYEKL. The CDR3 contains 15 residues. V was shortened by 1 base and J by 1 base, with 8 bases between the two germline ends. The CDR3 is CASSQARTSYNEQFF. The DNA for the CDR3 is TGCGCCAGCAGCCAAGCGAGAACGTCCTACAATGAGCAGTTCTTC.

This clone was seen once. The chain has TRBV30 and TRBJ1-1; TRBD1 might be the D (6 bases). V was pared by 2 bases and J by 6 bases, with 19 bases between. CDR1 and CDR2 (germline): GTSNPN, SVGIG (reference sequence). This CDR3 is 15 amino acids long. CDR3 protein: CAWSSPGEGQAEAFF. The CDR3 nucleotides read TGTGCCTGGAGTAGCCCAGGGGAGGGTCAGGCTGAAGCTTTCTTT.

This clone was counted between two and nine times. The chain uses TRBV10-1 and TRBJ2-6, with 7 positions matching TRBD1. CDR1 is WNHNN, CDR2 SYGVQD, per germline (reference sequence). CDR3 size: 15 residues. V shed 4 bases, J shed 2 bases, and the junction held 2 bases outside the gene matches. The CDR3 here is CASSGQGAGANVLTF. As DNA, the CDR3 is TGCGCCAGCAGTGGGCAGGGGGCTGGGGCCAACGTCCTGACTTTC.

This clone was seen just once. This rearrangement joins TRBV19 to TRBJ2-3; D unresolved. The CDR3 totals 17 residues. The V gene's germline CDR1 is LNHDA and CDR2 SQIVND (reference sequence). V lost 6 bases and J 0 bases, leaving 19 bases between the germline ends. CDR3 sequence (DNA): TGTGCCAGTAGCCATTCCAGGCGGTCCCCTAGCACAGATACGCAGTATTTT. Amino acids: CASSHSRRSPSTDTQYF.

The chain is built from TRBV7-2 and TRBJ1-4; possible D gene TRBD1, 5 bases. Germline-derived CDR1 and CDR2 are SGHTA and FQGNSA. Trimming removed 0 bases at V and 5 bases at J, with 10 bases between. This CDR3 spans 15 amino acids. The CDR3 DNA follows: TGTGCCAGCAGCTTAGCGGGACTGAAAAATGAAAAACTGTTTTTT. Protein: CASSLAGLKNEKLFF. Complete variable domain (other parts from reference TRBV7-2 and TRBJ1-4): GAGVSQSPSNKVTEKGKDVELRCDPISGHTALYWYRQSLGQGLEFLIYFQGNSAPDKSGLPSDRFSAERTGGSVSTLTIQRTQQEDSAVYLCASSLAGLKNEKLFFGSGTQLSVL.

The chain joins TRBV3-1 (or the pseudogene TRBV3-2) to TRBJ1-2; TRBD1 is a possible D gene (6 bases). This CDR3 is 14 amino acids long. V was trimmed by 0 bases and J by 7 bases, leaving 12 bases between them. Germline V lookup: CDR1 LGHDT, CDR2 YNNKEL (reference sequence). DNA for the CDR3: TGTGCCAGCAGCCAAGACACAGGGCCTCGTGGCTACACCTTC. It translates to CASSQDTGPRGYTF.